This paragraph reports one TCR beta chain. Profiled with immunoSEQ multiplex PCR; TCRdb holds only in-frame clones, not every one. The top ten hold about 1.5% of the sample, which has around 130,000 clones, 90% to 95% seen once. The data were obtained in a study of control samples from healthy donors and cancer patients. V was pared by 8 bases and J by 6 bases, with 7 bases of the junction left unmatched. CDR1 SNHLY and CDR2 FYNNEI come from the germline V gene. This CDR3 contains 16 residues. This TCR came from a man aged 50 or older with head and neck cancer. The sample taken for sequencing was PBMCs. V gene TRBV2 combines with J gene TRBJ2-2; TRBD2 agrees at 15 bases. The CDR3 DNA reads TGTGCCAGCGCGGGACTAGCGGGGGGTGGCGCCGGGGAGCTGTTTTTT. Amino acids: CASAGLAGGGAGELFF.